A selection of T cell receptor beta chains follows, all from one sample in a study of cytomegalovirus exposure and HLA in healthy donors. Using immunoSEQ multiplex PCR, the repertoire was profiled, and TCRdb retains in-frame clones only, with some absent. The sample has 83,000 or so clones; roughly 80% are singletons. The sequenced sample was PBMCs. The receptors were sampled from a woman aged 40-49 years in good health and CMV-seropositive. CDR3s include the opening cysteine and the closing phenylalanine or tryptophan. A D gene is named only where the DNA matches it firmly. Clone size is given for some rows only: seen once, a few or many times, or a class if the clone is expanded.

>TRBJ1-2|.|TRBV7-9|few
TGTGCCAGCAGCTCCCGGACACAACGAGACTATGGCTACACCTTC
CASSSRTQRDYGYTF
>TRBJ1-4|.|TRBV5-6|few
TGTGCCAGCAGCTTGGTAGGGGTTGAGCGAGCTAATGAAAAACTGTTTTTT
CASSLVGVERANEKLFF
>TRBJ2-6|TRBD2|TRBV11-3|.
TGTGCCAGCAGCTCGGGGGGCTCTGGGGCCAACGTCCTGACTTTC
CASSSGGSGANVLTF
>TRBJ1-4|TRBD1|TRBV10-2|.
TGCGCCAGCAGATCAGGGGGCTTTAGGACTAATGAAAAACTGTTTTTT
CASRSGGFRTNEKLFF
>TRBJ1-2|.|TRBV5-1|.
TGCGCCAGCAGCTTTTCGGAGGGGTTCGGGGGCTACACCTTC
CASSFSEGFGGYTF
>TRBJ2-7|.|TRBV9|few
TGTGCCAGCAGCGTAGGGCAGGGGATGGTCTACGAGCAGTACTTC
CASSVGQGMVYEQYF
>TRBJ1-2|.|TRBV4-2|.
TGTGCCAGCAGCCAGATCCCTCTCGGGACACCCTATGGCTACACCTTC
CASSQIPLGTPYGYTF
>TRBJ1-1|.|TRBV9|.
TGTGCCAGCAGCGTAGGGAGCTCTAGGGGGAACACTGAAGCTTTCTTT
CASSVGSSRGNTEAFF
>TRBJ2-1|TRBD2|TRBV4-3|.
TGCGCCAGCAGCCTACGTCTCTCCACTAGCGGGGCTCACAATGAGCAGTTCTTC
CASSLRLSTSGAHNEQFF
>TRBJ2-2|.|TRBV11-1|.
TGTGCCAGCAGCCACAGGGACACCGGGGAGCTGTTTTTT
CASSHRDTGELFF
>TRBJ2-7|TRBD1|TRBV11-2|few
TGTGCCAGCAGCTTAGAGGGACAGGGGGCCTACGAGCAGTACTTC
CASSLEGQGAYEQYF
>TRBJ1-1|.|TRBV7-3|.
TGTGCCAGCAGCTTAGGGGGCCGGGGGGCCACTGAAGCTTTCTTT
CASSLGGRGATEAFF
>TRBJ2-1|.|TRBV5-1|.
TGCGCCAGCAGCTTTTCGGACAGTTACAATGAGCAGTTCTTC
CASSFSDSYNEQFF
>TRBJ1-2|TRBD1|TRBV5-4|.
TGTGCCAGCAGCCGGGCAACAGGGGGAAGCGACTATGGCTACACCTTC
CASSRATGGSDYGYTF
>TRBJ2-1|.|TRBV28|.
TGTGCCAGCAGTTCCGGGACTGGACACAATGAGCAGTTCTTC
CASSSGTGHNEQFF
>TRBJ1-2|.|TRBV19|.
TGTGCCAGTAGTATAGGTCCGGGATCAGAACTCGACACCTTC
CASSIGPGSELDTF
>TRBJ2-2|TRBD1|TRBV5-4|.
TGTGCCAGCAGTCCTGGGACAGGGGGCGCAGGATCGAGGACCGGGGAGCTGTTTTTT
CASSPGTGGAGSRTGELFF